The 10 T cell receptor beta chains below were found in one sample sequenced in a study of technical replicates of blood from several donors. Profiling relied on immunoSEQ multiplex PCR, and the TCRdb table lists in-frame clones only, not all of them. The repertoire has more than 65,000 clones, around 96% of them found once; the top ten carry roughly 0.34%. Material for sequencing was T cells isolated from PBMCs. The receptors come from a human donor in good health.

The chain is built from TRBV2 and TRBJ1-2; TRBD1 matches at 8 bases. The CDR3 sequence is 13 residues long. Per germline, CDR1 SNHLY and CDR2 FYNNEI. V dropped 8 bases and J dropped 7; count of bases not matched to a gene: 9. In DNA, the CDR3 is TGTGCCAGCCAAAGTCAGGGGGCAGCTGGCTACACCTTC. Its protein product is CASQSQGAAGYTF. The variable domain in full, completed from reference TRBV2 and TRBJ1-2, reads EPEVTQTPSHQVTQMGQEVILRCVPISNHLYFYWYRQILGQKVEFLVSFYNNEISEKSEIFDDQFSVERPDGSNFTLKIRSTKLEDSAMYFCASQSQGAAGYTFGSGTRLTVV.

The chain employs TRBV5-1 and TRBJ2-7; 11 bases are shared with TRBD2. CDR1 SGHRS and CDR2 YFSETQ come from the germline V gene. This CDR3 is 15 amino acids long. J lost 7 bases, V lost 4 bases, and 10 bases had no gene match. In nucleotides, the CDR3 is TGCGCCAGCAGCCTCATGATAGCGGGAGGGTATGAGCAGTACTTC. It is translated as CASSLMIAGGYEQYF.

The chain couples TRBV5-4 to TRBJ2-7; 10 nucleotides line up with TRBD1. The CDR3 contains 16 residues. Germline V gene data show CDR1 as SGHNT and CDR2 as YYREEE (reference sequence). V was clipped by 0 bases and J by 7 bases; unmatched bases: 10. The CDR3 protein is CASSLEYFRTGGEQYF. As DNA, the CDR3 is TGTGCCAGCAGCTTGGAATACTTTAGGACAGGGGGAGAGCAGTACTTC.

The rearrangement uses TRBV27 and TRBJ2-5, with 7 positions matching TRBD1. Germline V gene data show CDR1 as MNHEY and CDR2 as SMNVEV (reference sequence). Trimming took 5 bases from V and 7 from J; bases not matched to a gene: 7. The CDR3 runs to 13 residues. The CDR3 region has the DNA TGTGCCAGCAGTGACAGGGTTTGGGGGACCCAGTACTTC. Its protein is CASSDRVWGTQYF.

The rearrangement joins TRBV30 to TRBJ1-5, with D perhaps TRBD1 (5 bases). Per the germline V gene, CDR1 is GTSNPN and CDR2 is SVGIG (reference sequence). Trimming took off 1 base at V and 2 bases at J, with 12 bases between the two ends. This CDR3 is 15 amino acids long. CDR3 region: CAWSASTERNQPQHF. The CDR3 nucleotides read TGTGCCTGGAGTGCCTCGACAGAACGCAATCAGCCCCAGCATTTT.

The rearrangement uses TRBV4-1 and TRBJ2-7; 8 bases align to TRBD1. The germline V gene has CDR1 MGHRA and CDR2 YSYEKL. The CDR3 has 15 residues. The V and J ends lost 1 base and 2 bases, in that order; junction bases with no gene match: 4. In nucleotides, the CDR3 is TGCGCCAGCAGCCAAGCCGGGACAGGAACCTACGAGCAGTACTTC. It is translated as CASSQAGTGTYEQYF.

The DNA of the CDR3 is TGTGCCAGCAGTGAAAGGACAGGAAGGAAGGATGGCTACACCTTC. It codes for CASSERTGRKDGYTF. This chain uses TRBV6-4 with TRBJ1-2, with 7 bases aligning to TRBD1. This CDR3 has 15 amino acids. With V trimmed by 3 bases and J by 6 bases, 10 bases remained unmatched. Germline loops: CDR1 MRHNA, CDR2 SNTAGT.

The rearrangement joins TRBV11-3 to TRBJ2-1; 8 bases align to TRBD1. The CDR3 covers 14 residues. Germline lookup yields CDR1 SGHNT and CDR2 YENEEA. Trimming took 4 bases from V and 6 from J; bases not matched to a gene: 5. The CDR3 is CASSWTGRLNEQFF. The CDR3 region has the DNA TGTGCCAGCAGCTGGACAGGGCGCCTCAATGAGCAGTTCTTC.

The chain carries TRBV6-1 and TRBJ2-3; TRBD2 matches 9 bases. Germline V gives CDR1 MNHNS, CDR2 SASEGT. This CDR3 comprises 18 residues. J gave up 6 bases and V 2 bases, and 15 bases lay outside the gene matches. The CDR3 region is CASSEFPPGLAGSDTQYF. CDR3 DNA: TGTGCCAGCAGTGAATTCCCCCCCGGGCTAGCGGGATCTGATACGCAGTATTTT.

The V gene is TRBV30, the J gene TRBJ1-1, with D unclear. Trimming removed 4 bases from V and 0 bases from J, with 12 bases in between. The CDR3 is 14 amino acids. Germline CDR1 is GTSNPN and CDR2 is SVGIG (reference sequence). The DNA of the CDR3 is TGTGCCTGGATCTTGGGCAGCATGAACACTGAAGCTTTCTTT. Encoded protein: CAWILGSMNTEAFF.